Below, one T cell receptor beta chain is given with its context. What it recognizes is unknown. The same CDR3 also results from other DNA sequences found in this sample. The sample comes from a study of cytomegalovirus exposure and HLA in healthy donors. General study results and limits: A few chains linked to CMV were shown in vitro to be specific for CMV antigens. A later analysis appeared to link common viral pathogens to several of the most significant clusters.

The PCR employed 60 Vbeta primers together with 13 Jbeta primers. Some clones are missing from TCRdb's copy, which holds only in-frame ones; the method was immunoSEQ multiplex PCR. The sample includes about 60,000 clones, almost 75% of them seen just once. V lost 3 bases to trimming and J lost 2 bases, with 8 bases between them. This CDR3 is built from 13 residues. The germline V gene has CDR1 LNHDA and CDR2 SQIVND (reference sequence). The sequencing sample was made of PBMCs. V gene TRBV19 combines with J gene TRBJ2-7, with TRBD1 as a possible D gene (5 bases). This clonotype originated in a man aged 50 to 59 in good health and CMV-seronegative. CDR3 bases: TGTGCCAGTAGTATTGGACATCCCTACGAGCAGTACTTC. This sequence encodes CASSIGHPYEQYF.